This note documents a single T cell receptor (beta chain) sequence. Original processing notes: Amplifying reference gene primers gave estimates of nucleated cell counts. Data came from immunoSEQ multiplex PCR; TCRdb stores just in-frame clones and leaves some out. V, J and clone size are those of that table, while D and trimming were read from the DNA. Of 200,000 to 250,000 clones listed, 86% are singletons. CDR1 and CDR2 from the germline V gene are MNHEY and SMNVEV (reference sequence). The CDR3 is made up of 13 amino acids. V lost 6 bases to trimming and J lost 5 bases; unmatched junction nucleotides: 6. This entry belongs to a study of blood T cell repertoires in COVID-19. About the research overall: Nucleic acid was either cDNA or gDNA, and it came from T cells, B-cell-depleted T cells, or PBMCs.

The sequence was collected from a man older than 75 with acute or convalescent COVID-19. Material: peripheral blood. The chain combines TRBV27 with TRBJ2-7, with 8 nucleotides matching TRBD1. CDR3: CASSLAGGHEQYF. DNA of the CDR3: TGTGCCAGCAGCTTAGCAGGGGGCCACGAGCAGTACTTC.